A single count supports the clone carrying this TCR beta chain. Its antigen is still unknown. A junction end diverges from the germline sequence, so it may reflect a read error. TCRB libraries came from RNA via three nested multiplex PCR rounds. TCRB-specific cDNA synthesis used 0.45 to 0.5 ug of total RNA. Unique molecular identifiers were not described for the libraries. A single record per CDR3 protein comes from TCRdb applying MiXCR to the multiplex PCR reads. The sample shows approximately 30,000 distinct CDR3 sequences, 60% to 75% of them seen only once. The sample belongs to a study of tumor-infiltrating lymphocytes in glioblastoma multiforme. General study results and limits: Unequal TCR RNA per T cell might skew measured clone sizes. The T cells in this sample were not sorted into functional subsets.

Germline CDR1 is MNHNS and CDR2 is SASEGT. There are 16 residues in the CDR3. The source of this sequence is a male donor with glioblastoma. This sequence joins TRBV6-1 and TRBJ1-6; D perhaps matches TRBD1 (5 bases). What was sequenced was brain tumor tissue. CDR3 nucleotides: TGTGCCAGCATTCGGCACGGGACGGACATGGGGTCACCGCTCCACTTT. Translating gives CASIRHGTDMGSPLHF.